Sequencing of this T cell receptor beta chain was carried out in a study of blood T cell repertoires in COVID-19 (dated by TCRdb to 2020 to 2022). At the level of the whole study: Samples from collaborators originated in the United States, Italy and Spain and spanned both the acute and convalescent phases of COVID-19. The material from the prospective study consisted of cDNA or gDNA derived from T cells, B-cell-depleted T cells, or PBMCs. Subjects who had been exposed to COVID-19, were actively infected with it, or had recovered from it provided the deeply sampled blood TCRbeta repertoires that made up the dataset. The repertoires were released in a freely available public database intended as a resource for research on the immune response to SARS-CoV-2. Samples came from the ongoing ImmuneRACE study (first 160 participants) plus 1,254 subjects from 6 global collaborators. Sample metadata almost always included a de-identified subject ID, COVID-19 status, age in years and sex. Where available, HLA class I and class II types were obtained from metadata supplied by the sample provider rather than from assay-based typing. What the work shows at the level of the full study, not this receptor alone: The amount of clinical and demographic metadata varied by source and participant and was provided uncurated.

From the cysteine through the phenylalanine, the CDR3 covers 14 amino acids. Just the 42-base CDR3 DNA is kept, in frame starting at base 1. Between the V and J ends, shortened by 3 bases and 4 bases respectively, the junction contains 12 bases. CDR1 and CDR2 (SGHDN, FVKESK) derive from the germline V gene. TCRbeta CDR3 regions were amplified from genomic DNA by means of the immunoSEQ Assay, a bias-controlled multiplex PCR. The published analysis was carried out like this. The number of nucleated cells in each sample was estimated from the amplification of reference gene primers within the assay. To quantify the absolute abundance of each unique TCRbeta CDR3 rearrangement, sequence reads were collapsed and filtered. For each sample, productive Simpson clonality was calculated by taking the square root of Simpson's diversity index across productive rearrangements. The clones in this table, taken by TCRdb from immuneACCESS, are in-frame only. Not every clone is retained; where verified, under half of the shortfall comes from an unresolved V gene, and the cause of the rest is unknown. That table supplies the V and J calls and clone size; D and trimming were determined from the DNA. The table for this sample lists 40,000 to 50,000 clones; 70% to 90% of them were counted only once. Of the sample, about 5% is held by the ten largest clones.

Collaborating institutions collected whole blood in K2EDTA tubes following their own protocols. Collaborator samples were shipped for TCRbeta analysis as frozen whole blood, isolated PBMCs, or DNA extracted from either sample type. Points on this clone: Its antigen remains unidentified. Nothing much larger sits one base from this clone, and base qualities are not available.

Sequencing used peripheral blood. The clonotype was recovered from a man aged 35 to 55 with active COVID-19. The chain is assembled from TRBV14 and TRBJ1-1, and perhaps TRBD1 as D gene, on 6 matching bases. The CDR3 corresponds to CASSHSGVGTEAFF. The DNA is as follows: TGTGCCAGCAGCCATTCAGGGGTGGGCACTGAAGCTTTCTTT.